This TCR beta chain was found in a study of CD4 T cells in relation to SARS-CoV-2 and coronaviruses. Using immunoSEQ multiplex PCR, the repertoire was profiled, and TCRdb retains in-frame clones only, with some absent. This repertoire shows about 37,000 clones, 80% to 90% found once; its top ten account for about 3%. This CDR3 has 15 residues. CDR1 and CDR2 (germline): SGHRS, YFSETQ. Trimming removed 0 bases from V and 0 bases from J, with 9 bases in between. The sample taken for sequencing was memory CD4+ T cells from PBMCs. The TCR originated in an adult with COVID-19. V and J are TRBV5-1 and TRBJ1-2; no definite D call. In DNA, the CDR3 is TGCGCCAGCAGCTTGGAAGTCTCTACTAACTATGGCTACACCTTC. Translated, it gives CASSLEVSTNYGYTF.